This T cell receptor beta chain was obtained from a study of T cells in Graves' hyperthyroidism and ophthalmopathy. Study-wide background: Sampling of peripheral blood happened at initial diagnosis, prior to any treatment.

TCR beta CDR3 regions were amplified from RNA transcripts. The HTBI primer set drove a first-round RT-PCR of the TCR CDR3. TCRdb processed the multiplex PCR reads anew with MiXCR; each CDR3 protein has one entry. The sample has about 530,000 distinct CDR3 sequences, 17% seen once; the top ten hold 15% to 20%. The table lists this clonotype with a few counts. The target antigen is unknown. The study, taken as a whole, reports: Expanded thyroid clonotypes (above 0.001) were mostly also found in blood. Ophthalmopathy prediction by the model preceded onset by a median approximately six months.

This CDR3 is built from 14 residues. Per the germline V gene, CDR1 is MNHNS and CDR2 is SASEGT. Trimming left V 6 bases short and J 5 bases short, with 14 bases between. This sequence joins TRBV6-1 and TRBJ2-1, with D possibly matching TRBD2 (6 bases). Sequencing was carried out using blood. This clonotype was obtained from a woman between 18 and 29 years old with Graves' ophthalmopathy. The CDR3 DNA is TGTGCCAGCAGACCGGGACTTTGGCACAATGAGCAGTTCTTC. Protein: CASRPGLWHNEQFF.